A selection of T cell receptor beta chains follows, all from one sample in a study of glioma-infiltrating T cells. TCRdb reanalysed the multiplex PCR reads using MiXCR and keeps one entry per CDR3 protein. The sample shows about 110,000 distinct CDR3 sequences, less than 30% of them seen only once. Source material: glioma tissue, nonneoplastic brain tissue, or PBMCs (not recorded which). These TCRs come from a human donor with low-grade glioma or glioblastoma, undergoing nonglioma brain surgery, or in good health (not recorded which). CDR3s include the opening cysteine and the closing phenylalanine or tryptophan. D genes are given only for firm matches. Rows may omit the clone size; those that give it use once, few, many or a size class.

V	D	J	size	CDR3	DNA
TRBV29-1	.	TRBJ2-7	.	CSVRQGGYEQYF	TGCAGCGTCAGACAGGGAGGCTACGAGCAGTACTTC
TRBV5-4	TRBD2	TRBJ2-3	many	CASSLPIAGGSRDTQYF	TGTGCCAGCAGCTTACCCATAGCGGGGGGGTCACGAGATACGCAGTATTTT
TRBV5-1	TRBD1	TRBJ2-3	many	CASSYPGQRTDTQYF	TGCGCCAGCAGCTACCCGGGACAGCGCACAGATACGCAGTATTTT
TRBV7-2	.	TRBJ2-1	many	CASSLRGDRYNEQFF	TGTGCCAGCAGCTTACGAGGAGATAGGTACAATGAGCAGTTCTTC
TRBV3-1	.	TRBJ1-3	many	CASSHGSRSGNTIYF	TGTGCCAGCAGCCACGGGTCTCGCTCTGGAAACACCATATATTTT
TRBV6-1	.	TRBJ2-1	many	CASSYRDSQDEQFF	TGTGCCAGCAGTTACCGGGATAGTCAGGATGAGCAGTTCTTC
TRBV4-3	TRBD1	TRBJ1-1	many	CASSQDATGGTEAFF	TGCGCCAGCAGCCAAGATGCGACAGGGGGCACTGAAGCTTTCTTT
TRBV29-1	TRBD2	TRBJ2-3	few	CSVIRILTSGYTDTQYF	TGCAGCGTTATTAGAATTCTGACTAGCGGCTACACAGATACGCAGTATTTT
TRBV6-1	.	TRBJ1-5	many	CASRQGGWFQPQHF	TGTGCCAGCAGACAGGGCGGGTGGTTTCAGCCCCAGCATTTT
TRBV2	.	TRBJ1-2	many	CASSEAGGAHYGYTF	TGTGCCAGCAGTGAAGCAGGGGGGGCGCACTATGGCTACACCTTC
TRBV3-1	.	TRBJ1-3	.	CASSLFTPSSGNIIYF	TGTGCCAGCAGCCTGTTCACACCCAGCTCTGGAAACATCATATATTTT
TRBV3-1	.	TRBJ1-6	.	CASSQSNSPLHF	TGTGCCAGCAGCCAAAGTAATTCACCCCTCCACTTT
TRBV30	.	TRBJ1-6	.	CAWSVTGGSPLHF	TGTGCCTGGAGTGTAACAGGAGGGTCACCCCTCCACTTT
TRBV12-3/TRBV12-4	.	TRBJ1-1	many	CASRDGYLEAFF	TGTGCCAGCAGGGACGGTTACCTTGAAGCTTTCTTT
TRBV4-3	.	TRBJ2-1	.	CASSRGQSPVLHEQLF	TGCGCCAGCAGCCGGGGACAAAGCCCCGTCCTGCATGAGCAGCTCTTC
TRBV10-3	.	TRBJ2-3	many	CAISDLAASTDTQYF	TGTGCCATCAGTGACTTAGCGGCTAGCACAGATACGCAGTATTTT
TRBV18	.	TRBJ2-7	few	CASSTGALSAYEQYF	TGTGCCAGCTCAACCGGGGCCTTGTCAGCGTACGAGCAGTACTTC
TRBV15	TRBD1	TRBJ1-6	many	CATSRTGGRSPLHF	TGTGCCACCAGCAGGACAGGGGGAAGATCACCCCTCCACTTT
TRBV6-2/TRBV6-3	.	TRBJ2-7	.	CASLRGGLVSYEQYF	TGTGCCAGCCTCAGAGGGGGGCTAGTTTCCTACGAGCAGTACTTC